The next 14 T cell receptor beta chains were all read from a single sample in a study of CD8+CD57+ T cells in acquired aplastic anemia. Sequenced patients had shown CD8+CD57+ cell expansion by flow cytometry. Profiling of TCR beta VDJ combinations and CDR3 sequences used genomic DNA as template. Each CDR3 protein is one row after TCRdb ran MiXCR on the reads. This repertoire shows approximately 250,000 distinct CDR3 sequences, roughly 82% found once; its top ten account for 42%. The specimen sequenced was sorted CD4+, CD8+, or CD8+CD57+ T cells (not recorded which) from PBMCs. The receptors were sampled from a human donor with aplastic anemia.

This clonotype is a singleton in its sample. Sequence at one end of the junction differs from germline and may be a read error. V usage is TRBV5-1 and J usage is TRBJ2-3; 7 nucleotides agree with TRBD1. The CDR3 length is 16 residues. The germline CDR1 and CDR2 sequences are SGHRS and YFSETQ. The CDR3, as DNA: TGCGCCATCAGCTTGGGGACAGCACCTAGCACAGATACGCAGTATTTT. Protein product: CAISLGTAPSTDTQYF.

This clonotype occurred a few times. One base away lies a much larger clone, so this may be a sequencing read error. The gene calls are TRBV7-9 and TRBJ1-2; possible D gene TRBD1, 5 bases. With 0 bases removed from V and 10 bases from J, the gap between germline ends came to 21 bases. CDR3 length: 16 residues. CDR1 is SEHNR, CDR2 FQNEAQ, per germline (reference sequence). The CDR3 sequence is CASSLAGSYGAYVYTF. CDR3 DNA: TGTGCCAGCAGCTTAGCGGGTAGCTACGGGGCCTACGTCTACACCTTC. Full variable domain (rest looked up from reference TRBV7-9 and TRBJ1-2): DTGVSQNPRHKITKRGQNVTFRCDPISEHNRLYWYRQTLGQGPEFLTYFQNEAQLEKSRLLSDRFSAERPKGSFSTLEIQRTEQGDSAMYLCASSLAGSYGAYVYTFGSGTRLTVV.

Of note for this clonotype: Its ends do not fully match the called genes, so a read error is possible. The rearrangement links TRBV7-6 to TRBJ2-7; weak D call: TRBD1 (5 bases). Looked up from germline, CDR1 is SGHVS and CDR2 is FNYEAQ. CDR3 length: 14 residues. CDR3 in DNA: TGTGCCAGCACCCTACGGAGCCTCCCCTCTGGGGCCAACTTC. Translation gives CASTLRSLPSGANF. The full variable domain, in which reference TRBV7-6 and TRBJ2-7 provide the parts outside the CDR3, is GAGVSQSPRYKVTKRGQDVALRCDPISGHVSLYWYRQALGQGPEFLTYFNYEAQQDKSGLPNDRFSAERPEGSISTLTIQRTEQRDSAMYRCASTLRSLPSGANFGPGTRLTVT.

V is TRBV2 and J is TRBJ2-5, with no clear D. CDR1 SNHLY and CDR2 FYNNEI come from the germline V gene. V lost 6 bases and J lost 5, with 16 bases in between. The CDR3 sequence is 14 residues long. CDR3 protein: CASSEVLSRETQYF. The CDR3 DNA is TGTGCCAGCAGCGAGGTATTGAGTAGGGAGACCCAGTACTTC.

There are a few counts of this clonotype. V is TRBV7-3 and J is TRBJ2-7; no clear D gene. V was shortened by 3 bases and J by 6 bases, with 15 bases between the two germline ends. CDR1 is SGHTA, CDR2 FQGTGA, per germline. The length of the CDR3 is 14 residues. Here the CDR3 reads CASSFTDDLPEQYV. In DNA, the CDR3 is TGTGCCAGCAGCTTCACTGACGACCTTCCCGAGCAGTACGTC.

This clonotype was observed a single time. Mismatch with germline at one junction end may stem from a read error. CDR3 coding DNA: TGTGCCACCAGTCTCGGACTAGCGGGAGTCGAGGAGCAATTT. The encoded protein is CATSLGLAGVEEQF. The gene calls are TRBV24-1 and TRBJ2-3; 13 bases align to TRBD2. Germline V gene data show CDR1 as KGHDR and CDR2 as SFDVKD. The CDR3 totals 14 residues.

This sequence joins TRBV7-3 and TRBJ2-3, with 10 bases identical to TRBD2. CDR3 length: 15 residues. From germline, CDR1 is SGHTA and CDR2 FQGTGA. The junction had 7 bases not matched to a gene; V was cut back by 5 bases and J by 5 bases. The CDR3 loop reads CASSLSGGAGDTQYF. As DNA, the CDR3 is TGTGCCAGCAGCCTGAGCGGGGGGGCCGGAGATACGCAGTATTTT.

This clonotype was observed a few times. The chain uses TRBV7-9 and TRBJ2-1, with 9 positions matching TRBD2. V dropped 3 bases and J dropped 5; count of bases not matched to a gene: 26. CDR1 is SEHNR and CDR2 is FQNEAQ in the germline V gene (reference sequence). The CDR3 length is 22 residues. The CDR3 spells CASSFQRSGGSDERTANNEQFF. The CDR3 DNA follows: TGTGCCAGCAGCTTTCAAAGAAGCGGGGGGAGCGATGAGCGGACAGCGAACAATGAGCAGTTCTTC.

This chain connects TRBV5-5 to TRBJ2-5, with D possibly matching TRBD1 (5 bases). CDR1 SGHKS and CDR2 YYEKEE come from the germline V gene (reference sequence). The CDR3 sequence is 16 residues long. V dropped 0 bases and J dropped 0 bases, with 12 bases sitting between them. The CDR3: CASSLVAGWDQETQYF. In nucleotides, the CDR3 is TGTGCCAGCAGCTTGGTGGCAGGGTGGGACCAAGAGACCCAGTACTTC.

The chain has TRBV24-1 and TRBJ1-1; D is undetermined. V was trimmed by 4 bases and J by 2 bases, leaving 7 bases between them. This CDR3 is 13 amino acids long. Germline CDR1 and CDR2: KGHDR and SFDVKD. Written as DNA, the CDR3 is TGTGCCACCAGTGACGGAAGCAACACTGAAGCTTTCTTT. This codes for CATSDGSNTEAFF.

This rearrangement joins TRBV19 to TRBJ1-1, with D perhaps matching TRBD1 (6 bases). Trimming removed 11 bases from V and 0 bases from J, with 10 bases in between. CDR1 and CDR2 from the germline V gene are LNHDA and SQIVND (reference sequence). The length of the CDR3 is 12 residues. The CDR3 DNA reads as TGTGCCGTTCAGGGGATGAACACTGAAGCTTTCTTT. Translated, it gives CAVQGMNTEAFF. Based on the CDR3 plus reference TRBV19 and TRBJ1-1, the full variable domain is DGGITQSPKYLFRKEGQNVTLSCEQNLNHDAMYWYRQDPGQGLRLIYYSQIVNDFQKGDIAEGYSVSREKKESFPLTVTSAQKNPTAFYLCAVQGMNTEAFFGQGTRLTVV.

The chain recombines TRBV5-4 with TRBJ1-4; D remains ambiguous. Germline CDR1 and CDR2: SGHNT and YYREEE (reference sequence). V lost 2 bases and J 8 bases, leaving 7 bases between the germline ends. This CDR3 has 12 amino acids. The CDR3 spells CASSFTSEKLFF. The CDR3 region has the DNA TGTGCCAGCAGCTTTACTAGCGAAAAACTGTTTTTT.

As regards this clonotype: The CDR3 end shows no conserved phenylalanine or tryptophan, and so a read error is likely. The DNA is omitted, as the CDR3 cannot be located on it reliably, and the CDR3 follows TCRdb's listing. CDR3 sequence reads: CASSLDREGRVNG. The gene calls are TRBV7-4 and TRBJ1-2; no check of the table's D call, TRBD1, against the DNA was made. The germline gives CDR1 SGHVT, CDR2 SQSDAQ. The CDR3 sequence runs 13 residues, both termini included.

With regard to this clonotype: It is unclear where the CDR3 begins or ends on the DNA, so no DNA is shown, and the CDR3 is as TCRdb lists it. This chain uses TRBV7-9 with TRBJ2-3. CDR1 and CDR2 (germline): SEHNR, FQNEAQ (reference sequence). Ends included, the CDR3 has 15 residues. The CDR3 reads CASSSSDTQYFRPYF.